This TCR beta chain was observed in a study of blood T cell repertoires in COVID-19. Study at large: T cells, B-cell-depleted T cells, or PBMCs provided the cDNA or gDNA that served as material.

Some clones are missing from TCRdb's copy, which holds only in-frame ones; the method was immunoSEQ multiplex PCR. The sample has over 150,000 clones; around 84% are singletons. Germline trimming cut 3 bases from V and 5 bases from J; bases unmatched to any gene: 11. Germline assignment: CDR1 SEHNR and CDR2 FQNEAQ (reference sequence). This CDR3 spans 16 amino acids. This receptor was identified in a middle-aged man with acute or convalescent COVID-19. V usage is TRBV7-9 and J usage is TRBJ2-7, with 9 bases aligning to TRBD1. Sequenced sample: peripheral blood. The CDR3 nucleotides read TGTGCCAGCAGCTTGGGTAAAGGACAGGGGAGCCACGAGCAGTACTTC. Amino acid sequence: CASSLGKGQGSHEQYF. Variable domain in full (rest from reference TRBV7-9 and TRBJ2-7): DTGVSQNPRHKITKRGQNVTFRCDPISEHNRLYWYRQTLGQGPEFLTYFQNEAQLEKSRLLSDRFSAERPKGSFSTLEIQRTEQGDSAMYLCASSLGKGQGSHEQYFGPGTRLTVT.